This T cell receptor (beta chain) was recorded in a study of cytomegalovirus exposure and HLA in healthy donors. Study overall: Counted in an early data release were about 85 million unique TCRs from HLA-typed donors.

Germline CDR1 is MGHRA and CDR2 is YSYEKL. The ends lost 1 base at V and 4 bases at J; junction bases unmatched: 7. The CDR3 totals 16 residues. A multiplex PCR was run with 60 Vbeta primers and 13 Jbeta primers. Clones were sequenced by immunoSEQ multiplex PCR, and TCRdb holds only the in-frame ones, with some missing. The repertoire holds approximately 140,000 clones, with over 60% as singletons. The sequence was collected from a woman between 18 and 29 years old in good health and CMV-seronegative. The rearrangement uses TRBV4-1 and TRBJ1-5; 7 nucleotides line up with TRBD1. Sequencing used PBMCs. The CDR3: CASSQAGTATNQPQHF. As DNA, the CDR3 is TGCGCCAGCAGCCAAGCTGGGACAGCGACAAATCAGCCCCAGCATTTT.